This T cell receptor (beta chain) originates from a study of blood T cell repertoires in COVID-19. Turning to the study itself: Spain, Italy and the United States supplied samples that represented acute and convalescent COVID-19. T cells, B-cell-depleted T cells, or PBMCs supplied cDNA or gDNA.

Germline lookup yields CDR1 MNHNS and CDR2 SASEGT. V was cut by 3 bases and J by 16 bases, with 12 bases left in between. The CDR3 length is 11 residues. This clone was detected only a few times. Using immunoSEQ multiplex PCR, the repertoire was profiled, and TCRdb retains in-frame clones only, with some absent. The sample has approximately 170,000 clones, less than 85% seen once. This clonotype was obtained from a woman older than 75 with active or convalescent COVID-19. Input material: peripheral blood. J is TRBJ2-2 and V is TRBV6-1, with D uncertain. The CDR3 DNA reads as TGTGCCAGCAGTGAGGCCGCTTCCCCGTTTTTT. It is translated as CASSEAASPFF.